Listed below are T cell receptor beta chains from one sample, sequenced in a study of CD8+CD57+ T cells in acquired aplastic anemia. TCRdb reanalysed the reads using MiXCR and keeps one entry per CDR3 protein. Among about 20,000 distinct CDR3 sequences, almost 40% were seen once, and the ten largest hold around 87%. Input material: CD8+CD57+ T cells sorted from PBMCs. Receptor source: a human donor with aplastic anemia. Each CDR3 is given with its conserved first and last residue. The D gene is left open where the match is weak. Where a row states a size, it is once, few, many or the class of an expanded clone; other rows omit it.

j_call d_call v_call clone_size cdr3_aa cdr3_nt
TRBJ2-7 TRBD1 TRBV5-1 - CASRTGDFSFYEQYF TGCGCCAGCAGGACAGGGGATTTCTCCTTCTACGAGCAGTACTTC
TRBJ1-4 TRBD1 TRBV15 - CATSVDRGGEKLFF TGTGCCACCAGCGTCGACAGGGGGGGCGAAAAACTGTTTTTT
TRBJ2-7 - TRBV7-3 - CASSISPATGYEQYF TGTGCCAGCAGCATCTCCCCCGCGACAGGCTACGAGCAGTACTTC
TRBJ2-7 - TRBV19 - CASTRSGDGPYEQYF TGTGCCAGTACCAGGAGTGGGGACGGACCCTACGAGCAGTACTTC
TRBJ1-1 - TRBV2 - CASSEKGYTEAFF TGTGCCAGCAGTGAAAAGGGGTATACTGAAGCTTTCTTT
TRBJ2-3 TRBD2 TRBV7-9 many CASSISRGLAITDTQYF TGTGCCAGCAGCATTAGCCGCGGACTAGCGATCACAGATACGCAGTATTTT
TRBJ2-3 TRBD1 TRBV5-4 - CASSSDRGPTDTQYF TGTGCCAGCAGCTCGGACAGGGGCCCCACAGATACGCAGTATTTT
TRBJ2-4 - TRBV7-9 - CASSPVGQTGKNIQYF TGTGCCAGCAGCCCGGTTGGGCAGACAGGCAAAAACATTCAGTACTTC
TRBJ2-7 - TRBV20-1 - CSANDAVPWGSYEQYF TGCAGTGCTAACGACGCCGTCCCTTGGGGCTCCTACGAGCAGTACTTC
TRBJ2-7 TRBD2 TRBV7-8 medium-sized CASSPHLAGGPSNYEQYF TGTGCCAGCAGCCCTCATCTAGCGGGAGGGCCATCAAACTACGAGCAGTACTTC